Presented here are 25 T cell receptor beta chains from one specimen sequenced in a study of vaccination effects on CD4 cells after COVID-19. The authors isolated CD4+ T cells after approximately 9 days of culture. Each participant received a vaccine that was either BNT162b2 or mRNA-1273, given as two doses. The table came from immunoSEQ multiplex PCR; TCRdb's copy has only in-frame clones and leaves some out. Found here are approximately 70,000 clones, around 69% of them singletons; the top ten hold roughly 2%. The antigens for these receptors are not known. The sequencing here drew on CD4+ T cells from PBMCs cultured without peptide, taken after COVID-19 vaccination. The receptors here all came from a human donor who received a COVID-19 vaccine.

The chain recombines TRBV5-1 with TRBJ1-1, with D unclear. CDR1 is SGHRS and CDR2 is YFSETQ in the germline V gene. Trimming left V 4 bases short and J 9 bases short, with 16 bases between. This CDR3 has 13 amino acids. The CDR3 region has the DNA TGCGCCAGCAGCAATGACCGGGGAAAAAAAGCTTTCTTT. Translation: CASSNDRGKKAFF.

V is TRBV27 and J is TRBJ1-5; possibly TRBD1 for D (5 bases). This CDR3 region has 14 residues. Per germline, CDR1 MNHEY and CDR2 SMNVEV (reference sequence). The V gene lost 2 bases and the J gene lost 7 bases, with 12 bases spanning the gap. CDR3 sequence: CASSLVQGLQPQHF. CDR3 bases: TGTGCCAGCAGTTTAGTCCAGGGCCTACAGCCCCAGCATTTT.

This clone was observed a single time. The chain uses TRBV19 and TRBJ2-1; 7 bases align to TRBD1. The J segment lost 5 bases and the V segment lost 3 bases, leaving 10 bases of the junction unmatched. Germline lookup yields CDR1 LNHDA and CDR2 SQIVND (reference sequence). The CDR3 length is 16 residues. In DNA form, the CDR3 reads TGTGCCAGTAGTATTCCAGGGGGAACTATCAACAATGAGCAGTTCTTC. This translates into CASSIPGGTINNEQFF.

This chain links TRBV18 with TRBJ1-5, with D possibly TRBD1 on 5 matching bases. CDR1 and CDR2 (germline): KGHSH, LQKENI. Trimming left V 2 bases short and J 2 bases short, with 10 bases between. The CDR3 spans 15 residues. CDR3 amino acids: CASSPGAGGNQPQHF. CDR3 coding DNA: TGTGCCAGCTCACCAGGGGCGGGCGGCAATCAGCCCCAGCATTTT.

CDR3 DNA: TGTGCCAGCAGCTTTGTTTTGTCAGGGGGTTCCTACGAGCAGTACGTC. This codes for CASSFVLSGGSYEQYV. This chain connects TRBV7-9 to TRBJ2-7, with 7 bases that match TRBD1. Germline loops: CDR1 SEHNR, CDR2 FQNEAQ (reference sequence). This CDR3 region has 16 residues. V lost 3 bases to trimming and J lost 1 base; unmatched junction nucleotides: 9.

The V call is TRBV6-5, the J call TRBJ1-1; TRBD1 is a possible D gene (6 bases). The CDR3 runs 15 residues. Trimming cost V 0 bases and J 6 bases, with 14 bases left between them. Germline CDR1 is MNHEY and CDR2 is SVGAGI. The CDR3 region is CASSYSNRAGAEAFF. Here the CDR3 DNA reads TGTGCCAGCAGTTACTCGAATAGGGCAGGGGCTGAAGCTTTCTTT.

Comment on this clone: Other DNA sequences in the sample encode the same CDR3. The chain combines TRBV5-1 with TRBJ2-5; D is ambiguous. Germline loops: CDR1 SGHRS, CDR2 YFSETQ. CDR3 length: 13 amino acids. Trimming removed 0 bases at V and 4 bases at J, with 7 bases between. The CDR3 DNA follows: TGCGCCAGCAGCTTGGGTGGTGGAGAGACCCAGTACTTC. Translated: CASSLGGGETQYF.

This chain links TRBV21-1 with TRBJ2-3; no check of the table's D call, TRBD2, against the DNA was made. TRBV21-1 is tagged as a pseudogene. The CDR3 sequence is 17 residues long. DNA of the CDR3: TGTGCCAGCAGCAAACGACGTCTAGCGGGCGAGGCAGATACGCAGTATTTT. Amino acid sequence: CASSKRRLAGEADTQYF.

This chain uses TRBV3-1 (or the pseudogene TRBV3-2) with TRBJ1-2, with D unresolved. V was pared by 5 bases and J by 4 bases, with 17 bases between. Germline V gives CDR1 LGHDT, CDR2 YNNKEL (reference sequence). This CDR3 has 15 amino acids. The CDR3, as DNA: TGTGCCAGCAGCGCCCCGGCCCCAAGAGGCTATGGCTACACCTTC. It encodes CASSAPAPRGYGYTF.

CDR3 bases: TGTGCCAGCAGCCTGAATTGCCTCCATTGTGAGCAGTTCTTC. Translation: CASSLNCLHCEQFF. This chain joins TRBV5-6 and TRBJ2-1, with D unresolved. CDR1 is SGHDT and CDR2 is YYEEEE in the germline V gene. V lost 4 bases to trimming and J lost 9 bases, with 17 bases between them. The CDR3 sequence is 14 residues long. The whole variable domain, remainder taken from reference TRBV5-6 and TRBJ2-1, is DAGVTQSPTHLIKTRGQQVTLRCSPKSGHDTVSWYQQALGQGPQFIFQYYEEEERQRGNFPDRFSGHQFPNYSSELNVNALLLGDSALYLCASSLNCLHCEQFFGPGTRLTVL.

The table lists this clone with a count of one. The chain couples TRBV7-3 to TRBJ1-2, with D possibly matching TRBD1 (6 bases). V was shortened by 10 bases and J by 8 bases, with 17 bases between the two germline ends. The CDR3 runs 12 residues. Germline V gives CDR1 SGHTA, CDR2 FQGTGA. CDR3 residues: CATERRGGGYTF. CDR3 coding DNA: TGTGCCACCGAGCGTCGGGGGGGCGGCTACACCTTC.

This clone has only a few counts. The chain carries TRBV12-3 or TRBV12-4 and TRBJ2-1, with D perhaps TRBD1 (6 bases). The germline V and J ends were trimmed by 4 bases and 4 bases, with 8 bases remaining between them. This CDR3 has 13 amino acids. The CDR3: CASSSQGYNEQFF. The CDR3 region has the DNA TGTGCCAGCAGTTCCCAGGGGTACAATGAGCAGTTCTTC.

The rearrangement links TRBV4-3 to TRBJ1-2; no definite D call. V lost 0 bases, J lost 4 bases, and 9 bases lay in between. The V gene's germline CDR1 is LGHNA and CDR2 YSLEER. The CDR3 loop spans 14 amino acids. The CDR3 reads CASSQDRAGYGYTF. The CDR3 DNA follows: TGCGCCAGCAGCCAAGATAGGGCAGGCTATGGCTACACCTTC.

The gene calls are TRBV18 and TRBJ2-7; 9 bases match TRBD1. The junction had 22 bases not matched to a gene; V was cut back by 6 bases and J by 1 base. Germline V gene sequence: CDR1 KGHSH, CDR2 LQKENI. This CDR3 has 20 residues. CDR3 residues: CASSRDRVRFVFELSYEQYV. The CDR3 DNA sequence: TGTGCCAGCTCTCGGGACAGGGTCCGTTTTGTGTTTGAATTATCCTACGAGCAGTACGTC.

V gene TRBV11-2 combines with J gene TRBJ2-7; D call uncertain. The CDR3 has 13 residues. Looked up from germline, CDR1 is SGHAT and CDR2 is FQNNGV. V was cut by 2 bases and J by 7 bases, with 12 bases left in between. CDR3 DNA sequence: TGTGCCAGCAGCTTATATCCCTCCCATGAGCAGTACGTC. Translated: CASSLYPSHEQYV.

For the CDR3, the DNA is TGTGCCAGCAGCTTAGAGACCCAGTACTTC. It codes for CASSLETQYF. This rearrangement joins TRBV11-2 to TRBJ2-5; D is uncertain. Trimming left V 0 bases short and J 7 bases short, with 0 bases between. This CDR3 has 10 residues. Germline V CDR1 and CDR2: SGHAT, FQNNGV.

V usage is TRBV2 and J usage is TRBJ2-5, with D tentatively TRBD1 (5 bases). Germline V gene sequence: CDR1 SNHLY, CDR2 FYNNEI. CDR3 size: 13 residues. Deletions cut 8 bases from V and 8 bases from J, with 18 bases between. CDR3 DNA sequence: TGTGCCAGCCGGCTCACAGGCCCAGAAACCCAGTACTTC. It encodes CASRLTGPETQYF.

This chain links TRBV19 with TRBJ1-5, with D unclear. Germline V gives CDR1 LNHDA, CDR2 SQIVND (reference sequence). The V end lost 4 bases, the J end lost 1 base, and 8 bases lay between the germline ends. CDR3 length: 14 amino acids. CDR3 region: CASSRSESNQPQHF. In DNA, the CDR3 is TGTGCCAGTAGTAGGTCCGAAAGCAATCAGCCCCAGCATTTT.

This sequence joins TRBV5-1 and TRBJ2-2, with TRBD2 as a possible D gene (6 bases). The germline gives CDR1 SGHRS, CDR2 YFSETQ. The CDR3 covers 15 residues. Trimming shortened V by 0 bases and J by 1 base, and 7 bases separated the two germline ends. CDR3 loop: CASSLDGRNTGELFF. CDR3 nucleotides: TGCGCCAGCAGCTTGGACGGGAGGAACACCGGGGAGCTGTTTTTT.

The chain couples TRBV9 to TRBJ1-4; maybe TRBD1 (6 bases). Trimming shortened V by 2 bases and J by 8 bases, and 13 bases separated the two germline ends. The germline gives CDR1 SGDLS, CDR2 YYNGEE. The CDR3 loop spans 14 amino acids. In nucleotides, the CDR3 is TGTGCCAGCAGCGTGCCCGGACAGACCGAAAAACTGTTTTTT. Its translation is CASSVPGQTEKLFF.

This chain uses TRBV19 with TRBJ2-1; the D call may be TRBD1 or TRBD2 (5 bases each). Germline V gives CDR1 LNHDA, CDR2 SQIVND (reference sequence). Trimming shortened V by 3 bases and J by 1 base, and 10 bases separated the two germline ends. This CDR3 has 15 amino acids. The CDR3 region is CASSIGAASYNEQFF. The CDR3 DNA reads as TGTGCCAGTAGTATCGGGGCCGCGTCCTACAATGAGCAGTTCTTC.

In this sample, this clone turned up a few times. The chain couples TRBV19 to TRBJ1-2; D unresolved. Trimming left V 3 bases short and J 0 bases short, with 8 bases between. This CDR3 is 14 amino acids long. Germline V lookup: CDR1 LNHDA, CDR2 SQIVND (reference sequence). As DNA, the CDR3 is TGTGCCAGTAGTATCGCAGGCGCTAACTATGGCTACACCTTC. This sequence encodes CASSIAGANYGYTF.

V gene TRBV7-2 combines with J gene TRBJ2-3; 7 bases map to TRBD2. Germline V lookup: CDR1 SGHTA, CDR2 FQGNSA. V was pared by 1 base and J by 6 bases, with 4 bases of the junction left unmatched. The CDR3 covers 14 residues. The CDR3 loop is CASSLVWRGDTQYF. Written as DNA, the CDR3 is TGTGCCAGCAGCTTAGTTTGGCGGGGGGATACGCAGTATTTT.

V is TRBV7-2 and J is TRBJ1-6, with D possibly matching TRBD1 (5 bases). The V and J ends lost 2 bases and 3 bases respectively, with 17 bases between them. Germline CDR1 and CDR2: SGHTA and FQGNSA. This CDR3 is built from 18 residues. As DNA, the CDR3 is TGTGCCAGCAGCTTATGGTGGCAGGCAGGGATCTATAATTCACCCCTCCACTTT. Residues: CASSLWWQAGIYNSPLHF.

The chain employs TRBV24-1 and TRBJ2-7; D assignment may be TRBD1 or TRBD2 (5 bases each). This CDR3 has 12 amino acids. Trimming stripped 5 bases from V and 9 bases from J, with 13 bases between. Looked up from germline, CDR1 is KGHDR and CDR2 is SFDVKD. This chain's CDR3 is CATSAGTDGQYV. The CDR3 nucleotides read TGTGCCACCAGTGCGGGGACGGACGGGCAGTACGTC.